A single sample is the source of the 7 T cell receptor beta chains below, sequenced in a study of T cell repertoires in cytomegalovirus infection (dated 2019 in TCRdb). Sequencing relied on an Illumina HiSeq 1500. TCRdb trimmed the raw reads at Q25, called clones with MiXCR and kept productive beta chains. Rows are unified per CDR3 protein, each entry keeping the most common DNA and genes. This sample comprises approximately 280,000 distinct CDR3 sequences, approximately 22% of them detected only once. The ten most abundant clones make up 15% to 20% of the sample. No cognate antigen is known for these TCRs. This sample's treatment or condition label indicates: in vitro stimulation with specific CMV peptide epitopes to enrich CMV-specific T cells. The sample consisted of cultured PBMCs, taken from culture after CMV antigen stimulation. These receptors were taken from a human donor in good health (CMV status not recorded). Some clones in this sample may be carry-over from other donors' samples.

The chain links TRBV7-9 to TRBJ1-6; D is perhaps TRBD1 (6 bases). Looked up from germline, CDR1 is SEHNR and CDR2 is FQNEAQ (reference sequence). With 5 bases removed from V and 10 bases from J, the gap between germline ends came to 18 bases. The length of the CDR3 is 15 residues. In nucleotides, the CDR3 is TGTGCCAGCAGCCCCCCGTGGGGGGCTGAATCACCCCTCCACTTT. Protein product: CASSPPWGAESPLHF.

Details on this clonotype: Here the CDR3 omits its conserved ending phenylalanine or tryptophan, so a read error is the likely source. The rearrangement joins TRBV20-1 to TRBJ1-3; D perhaps matches TRBD1 (6 bases). V was cut by 1 base and J by 0 bases, with 19 bases left in between. This CDR3 region has 18 residues. In germline, CDR1 is DFQATT, CDR2 SNEGSKA (reference sequence). Written as DNA, the CDR3 is TGCAGTGCTAGAGCCTTGGGGCAGGGGACCTACTCTGGAAACACCATATATTCT. It translates to CSARALGQGTYSGNTIYS.

The genes are TRBV19 and TRBJ1-5; a weak D match, TRBD1 (5 bases). Germline-derived CDR1 and CDR2 are LNHDA and SQIVND (reference sequence). CDR3 length: 15 residues. V dropped 6 bases and J dropped 2 bases, with 14 bases sitting between them. DNA for the CDR3: TGTGCCAGTAGCCGGGGACCTCGCGGCAATCAGCCCCAGCATTTT. It codes for CASSRGPRGNQPQHF.

This clonotype showed up just a few times. V and J are TRBV6-1 and TRBJ2-1; maybe TRBD2 (5 bases). CDR1 is MNHNS and CDR2 is SASEGT in the germline V gene. The CDR3 has 16 residues. V was cut by 7 bases and J by 0 bases, with 16 bases left in between. The CDR3 loop is CASNFGLGSSYNEQFF. DNA for the CDR3: TGTGCCAGCAACTTTGGACTGGGGAGCTCCTACAATGAGCAGTTCTTC.

V is TRBV6-2 or TRBV6-3 and J is TRBJ2-7, with a weak D call TRBD2 (6 bases). CDR3 size: 14 residues. Trimming removed 5 bases from V and 3 bases from J, with 14 bases in between. Germline CDR1 MNHEY, CDR2 SVGEGT. The CDR3 protein is CASSRLEEFYEQYF. CDR3 in DNA: TGTGCCAGCAGTCGACTAGAGGAATTCTACGAGCAGTACTTC.

The chain has TRBV3-1 and TRBJ1-3, with D uncertain. Germline V gives CDR1 LGHDT, CDR2 YNNKEL (reference sequence). This CDR3 region has 14 residues. V gave up 2 bases and J gave up 3 bases, with 8 bases separating them. DNA for the CDR3: TGTGCCAGCAGCCAAAAGGGATATGGAAACACCATATATTTT. Translating it yields CASSQKGYGNTIYF.

The V and J genes are TRBV20-1 and TRBJ2-3; a weak D match, TRBD2 (6 bases). The CDR3 extends over 15 amino acids. V lost 3 bases, J lost 5 bases, and 18 bases lay in between. CDR1 is DFQATT and CDR2 is SNEGSKA in the germline V gene (reference sequence). CDR3: CSASSSSGGKDTQYF. The CDR3 DNA is TGCAGTGCTAGTTCGAGTAGCGGAGGCAAAGATACGCAGTATTTT.